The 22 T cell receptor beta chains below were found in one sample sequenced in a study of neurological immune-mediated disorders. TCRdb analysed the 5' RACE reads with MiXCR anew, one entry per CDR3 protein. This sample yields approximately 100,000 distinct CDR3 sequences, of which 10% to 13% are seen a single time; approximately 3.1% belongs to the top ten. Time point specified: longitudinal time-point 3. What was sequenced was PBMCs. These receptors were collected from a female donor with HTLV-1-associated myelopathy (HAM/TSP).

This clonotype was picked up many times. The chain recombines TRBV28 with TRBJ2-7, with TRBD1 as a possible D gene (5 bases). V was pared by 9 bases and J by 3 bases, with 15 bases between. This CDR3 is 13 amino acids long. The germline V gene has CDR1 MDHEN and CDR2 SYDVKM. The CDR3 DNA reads TGTGCCAGTTTAAGGGGCGGATTCTACGAGCAGTACTTC. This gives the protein CASLRGGFYEQYF.

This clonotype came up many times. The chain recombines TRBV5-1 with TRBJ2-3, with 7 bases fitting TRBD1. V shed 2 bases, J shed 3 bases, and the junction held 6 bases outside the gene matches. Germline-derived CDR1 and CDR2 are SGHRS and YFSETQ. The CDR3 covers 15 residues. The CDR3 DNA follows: TGCGCCAGCAGCTTACAGGGACAGATAACAGATACGCAGTATTTT. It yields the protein CASSLQGQITDTQYF.

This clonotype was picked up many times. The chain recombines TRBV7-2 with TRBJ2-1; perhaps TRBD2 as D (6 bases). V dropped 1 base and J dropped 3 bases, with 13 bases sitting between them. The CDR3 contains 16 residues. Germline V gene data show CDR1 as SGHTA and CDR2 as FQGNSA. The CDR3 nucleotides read TGTGCCAGCAGCTTAGTAGGAGGGAAGGGCTACAATGAGCAGTTCTTC. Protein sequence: CASSLVGGKGYNEQFF.

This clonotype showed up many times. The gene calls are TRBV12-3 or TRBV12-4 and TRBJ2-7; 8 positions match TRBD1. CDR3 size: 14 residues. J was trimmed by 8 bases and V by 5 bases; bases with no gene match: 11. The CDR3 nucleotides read TGTGCCAGCAGTCGAGGACAGGGACTCCCCCAGCAGTACTTC. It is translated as CASSRGQGLPQQYF.

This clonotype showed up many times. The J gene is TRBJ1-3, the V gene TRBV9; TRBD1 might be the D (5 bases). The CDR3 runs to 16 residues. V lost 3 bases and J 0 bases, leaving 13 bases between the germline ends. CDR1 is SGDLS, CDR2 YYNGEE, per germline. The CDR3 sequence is CASSGGGTSSGNTIYF. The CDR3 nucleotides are TGTGCCAGCAGCGGGGGGGGGACGAGCTCTGGAAACACCATATATTTT.

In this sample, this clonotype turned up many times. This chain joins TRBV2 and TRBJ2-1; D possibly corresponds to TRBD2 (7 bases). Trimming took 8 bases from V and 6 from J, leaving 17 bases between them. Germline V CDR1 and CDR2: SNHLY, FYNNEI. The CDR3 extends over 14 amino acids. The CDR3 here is CASGGGQKINEQFF. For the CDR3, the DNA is TGTGCCAGCGGGGGGGGACAAAAAATCAATGAGCAGTTCTTC. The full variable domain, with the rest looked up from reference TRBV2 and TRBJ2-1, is EPEVTQTPSHQVTQMGQEVILRCVPISNHLYFYWYRQILGQKVEFLVSFYNNEISEKSEIFDDQFSVERPDGSNFTLKIRSTKLEDSAMYFCASGGGQKINEQFFGPGTRLTVL.

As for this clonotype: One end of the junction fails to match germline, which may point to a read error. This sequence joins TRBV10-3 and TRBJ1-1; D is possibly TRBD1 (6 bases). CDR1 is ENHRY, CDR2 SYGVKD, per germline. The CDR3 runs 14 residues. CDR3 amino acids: CAIRARGEGTETFF. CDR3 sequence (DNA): TGTGCCATCAGAGCCAGGGGTGAAGGCACTGAAACTTTCTTT.

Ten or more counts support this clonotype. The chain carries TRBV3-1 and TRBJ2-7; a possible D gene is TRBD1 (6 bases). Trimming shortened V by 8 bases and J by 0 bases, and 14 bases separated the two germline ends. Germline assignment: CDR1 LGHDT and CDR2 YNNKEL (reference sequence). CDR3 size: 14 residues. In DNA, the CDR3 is TGTGCCAGCCCCCCGGTGGACAGCTCCTACGAGCAGTACTTC. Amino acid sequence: CASPPVDSSYEQYF.

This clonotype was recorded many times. The CDR3 bases are TGTGCCAGCAGCCCCACGGACAGAATCACAGATACGCAGTATTTT. Its translation: CASSPTDRITDTQYF. The genes are TRBV3-1 and TRBJ2-3, with D maybe TRBD1 (6 bases). From germline, CDR1 is LGHDT and CDR2 YNNKEL (reference sequence). V was pared by 4 bases and J by 2 bases, with 13 bases between. CDR3 length equals 15 residues.

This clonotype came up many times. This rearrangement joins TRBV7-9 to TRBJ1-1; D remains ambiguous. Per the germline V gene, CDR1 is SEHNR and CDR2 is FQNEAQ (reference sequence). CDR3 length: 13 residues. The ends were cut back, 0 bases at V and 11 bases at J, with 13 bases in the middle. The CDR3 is CASSLALISMAFF. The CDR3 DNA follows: TGTGCCAGCAGCTTAGCGCTTATTTCTATGGCTTTCTTT.

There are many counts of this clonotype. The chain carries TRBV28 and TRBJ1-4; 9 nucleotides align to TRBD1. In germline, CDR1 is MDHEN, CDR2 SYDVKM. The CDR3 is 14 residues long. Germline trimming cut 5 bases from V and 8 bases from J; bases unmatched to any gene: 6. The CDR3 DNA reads TGTGCCAGCAGTGCAACAGGGGGCCTCGAAAAACTGTTTTTT. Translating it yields CASSATGGLEKLFF.

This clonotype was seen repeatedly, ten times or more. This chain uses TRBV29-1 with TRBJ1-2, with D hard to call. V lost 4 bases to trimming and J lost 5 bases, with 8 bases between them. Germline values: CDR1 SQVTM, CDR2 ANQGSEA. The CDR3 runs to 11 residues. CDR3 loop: CSVGSGYGYTF. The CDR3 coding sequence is TGCAGCGTTGGGTCCGGGTATGGCTACACCTTC. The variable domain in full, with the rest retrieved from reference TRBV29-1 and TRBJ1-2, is SAVISQKPSRDICQRGTSLTIQCQVDSQVTMMFWYRQQPGQSLTLIATANQGSEATYESGFVIDKFPISRPNLTFSTLTVSNMSPEDSSIYLCSVGSGYGYTFGSGTRLTVV.

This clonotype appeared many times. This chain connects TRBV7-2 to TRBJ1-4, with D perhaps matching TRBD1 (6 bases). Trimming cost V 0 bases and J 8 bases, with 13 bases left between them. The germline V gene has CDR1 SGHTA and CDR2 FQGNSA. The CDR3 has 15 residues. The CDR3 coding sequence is TGTGCCAGCAGCTTAGCACCAGGGGTTGGCGAAAAACTGTTTTTT. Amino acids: CASSLAPGVGEKLFF.

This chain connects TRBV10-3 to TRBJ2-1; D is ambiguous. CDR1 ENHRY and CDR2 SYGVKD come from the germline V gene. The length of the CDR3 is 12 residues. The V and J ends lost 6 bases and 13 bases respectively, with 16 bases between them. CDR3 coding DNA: TGTGCCATCAGCCCCGGTGGGATGGATCAGTTCTTC. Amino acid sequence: CAISPGGMDQFF.

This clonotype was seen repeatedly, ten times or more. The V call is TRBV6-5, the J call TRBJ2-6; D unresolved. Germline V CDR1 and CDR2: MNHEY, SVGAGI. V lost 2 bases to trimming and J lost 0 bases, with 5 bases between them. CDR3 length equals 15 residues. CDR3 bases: TGTGCCAGCAGTTACGACCTCTCTGGGGCCAACGTCCTGACTTTC. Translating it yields CASSYDLSGANVLTF.

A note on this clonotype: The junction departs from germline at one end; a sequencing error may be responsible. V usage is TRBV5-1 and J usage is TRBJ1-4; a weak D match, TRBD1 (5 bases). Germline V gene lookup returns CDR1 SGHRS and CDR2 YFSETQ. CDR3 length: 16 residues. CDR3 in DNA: TGCGTCAGCAGCTTAGGGACCATAAGAGAGAATGAAAAACTGTTTTTT. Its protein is CVSSLGTIRENEKLFF.

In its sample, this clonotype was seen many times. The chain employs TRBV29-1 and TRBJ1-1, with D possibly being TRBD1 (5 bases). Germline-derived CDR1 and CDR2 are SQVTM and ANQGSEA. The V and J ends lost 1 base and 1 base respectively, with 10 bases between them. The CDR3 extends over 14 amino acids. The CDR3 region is CSVEADTRNTEAFF. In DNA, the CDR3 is TGCAGCGTTGAAGCGGACACCAGGAACACTGAAGCTTTCTTT.

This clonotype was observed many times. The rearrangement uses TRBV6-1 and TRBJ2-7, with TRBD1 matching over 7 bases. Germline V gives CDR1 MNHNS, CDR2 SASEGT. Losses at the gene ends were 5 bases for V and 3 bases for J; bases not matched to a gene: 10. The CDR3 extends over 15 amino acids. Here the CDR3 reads CASSSRQGTNYEQYF. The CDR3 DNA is TGTGCCAGCAGTAGTAGACAGGGTACGAACTACGAGCAGTACTTC.

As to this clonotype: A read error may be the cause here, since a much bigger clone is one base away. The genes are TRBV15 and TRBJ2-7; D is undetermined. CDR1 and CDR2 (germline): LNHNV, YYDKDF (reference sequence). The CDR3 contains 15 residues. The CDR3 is CATSRNLAIYYEQYF. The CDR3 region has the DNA TGTGCTACCAGCAGAAATCTGGCGATTTACTACGAGCAGTACTTC.

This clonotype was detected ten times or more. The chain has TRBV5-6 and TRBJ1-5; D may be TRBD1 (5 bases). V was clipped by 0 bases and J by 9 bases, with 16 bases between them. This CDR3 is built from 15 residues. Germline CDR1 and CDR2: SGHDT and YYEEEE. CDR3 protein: CASSLVGPPFGPQHF. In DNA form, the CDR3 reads TGTGCCAGCAGCTTGGTGGGACCGCCTTTTGGGCCCCAGCATTTT. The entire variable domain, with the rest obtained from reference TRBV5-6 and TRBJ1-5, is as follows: DAGVTQSPTHLIKTRGQQVTLRCSPKSGHDTVSWYQQALGQGPQFIFQYYEEEERQRGNFPDRFSGHQFPNYSSELNVNALLLGDSALYLCASSLVGPPFGPQHFGDGTRLSIL.

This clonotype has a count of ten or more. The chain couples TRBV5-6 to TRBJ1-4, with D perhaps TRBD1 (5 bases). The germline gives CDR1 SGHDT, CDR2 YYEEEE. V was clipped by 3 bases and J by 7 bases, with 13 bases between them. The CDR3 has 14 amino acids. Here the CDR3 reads CASSSQGYGEKLFF. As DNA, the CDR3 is TGTGCCAGCAGCTCCCAGGGCTATGGTGAAAAACTGTTTTTT.

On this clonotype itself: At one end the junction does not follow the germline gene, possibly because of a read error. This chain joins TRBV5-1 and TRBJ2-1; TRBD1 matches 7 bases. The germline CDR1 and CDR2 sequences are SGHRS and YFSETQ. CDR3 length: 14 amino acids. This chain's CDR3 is CSSSPTTQGSEQFF. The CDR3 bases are TGCTCCAGCAGCCCGACAACACAGGGGAGTGAGCAGTTCTTC.